Each of the 12 T cell receptor beta chains below was sequenced from the same sample in a study of CD8+ T cells in alopecia areata. This sample's treatment: oral pan-JAK inhibitor, 5-10 mg twice daily. After isolation, RNA underwent reverse transcription to generate cDNA as the sequencing template. The assay was immunoSEQ multiplex PCR, and TCRdb's table has in-frame clones only and misses some. Of about 92,000 clones listed, 40% to 50% are singletons. Specimen: CD8+ T cells sorted from blood, collected at week 24, from a patient treated with tofacitinib. The receptors were sampled from a human donor with alopecia areata.

The V and J genes are TRBV7-8 and TRBJ2-5, with 8 bases aligning to TRBD2. CDR3 length equals 16 residues. The junction had 13 bases not matched to a gene; V was cut back by 5 bases and J by 5 bases. Germline CDR1 is SGHVS and CDR2 is FQNEAQ. The CDR3 loop is CASSPTGGGSRETQYF. The CDR3 coding sequence is TGTGCCAGCAGCCCCACCGGGGGGGGATCCCGGGAGACCCAGTACTTC.

In this sample, this clone turned up a few times. This chain joins TRBV7-2 and TRBJ2-5; a weak D match, TRBD2 (5 bases). The CDR3 runs 15 residues. The germline V gene has CDR1 SGHTA and CDR2 FQGNSA. With 1 base removed from V and 4 bases from J, the gap between germline ends came to 13 bases. The CDR3 loop reads CASSLGLALGETQYF. CDR3 DNA: TGTGCCAGCAGCTTAGGGCTAGCTTTGGGAGAGACCCAGTACTTC. The full variable domain, its missing parts supplied by reference TRBV7-2 and TRBJ2-5, is GAGVSQSPSNKVTEKGKDVELRCDPISGHTALYWYRQSLGQGLEFLIYFQGNSAPDKSGLPSDRFSAERTGGSVSTLTIQRTQQEDSAVYLCASSLGLALGETQYFGPGTRLLVL.

This clone was counted between two and nine times. This chain connects TRBV30 to TRBJ2-2, with D unresolved. This CDR3 contains 15 residues. CDR1 and CDR2 from the germline V gene are GTSNPN and SVGIG (reference sequence). Trimming took off 0 bases at V and 0 bases at J, with 8 bases between the two ends. The CDR3 nucleotides are TGTGCCTGGAGTGTCGGCCAGTCGAACACCGGGGAGCTGTTTTTT. It yields the protein CAWSVGQSNTGELFF.

This clone occurred once. The chain combines TRBV11-2 with TRBJ1-1; tentatively, D is TRBD1 (6 bases). The germline V gene has CDR1 SGHAT and CDR2 FQNNGV. The CDR3 has 14 amino acids. Trimming took 7 bases from V and 5 from J, leaving 17 bases between them. CDR3: CASTRGGMGTEAFF. CDR3 nucleotides: TGTGCCAGCACAAGAGGGGGGATGGGGACTGAAGCTTTCTTT. Full variable domain (rest looked up from reference TRBV11-2 and TRBJ1-1): EAGVAQSPRYKIIEKRQSVAFWCNPISGHATLYWYQQILGQGPKLLIQFQNNGVVDDSQLPKDRFSAERLKGVDSTLKIQPAKLEDSAVYLCASTRGGMGTEAFFGQGTRLTVV.

This chain connects TRBV5-1 to TRBJ2-7; 7 bases align to TRBD1. The CDR3 is 14 residues long. Germline CDR1 SGHRS, CDR2 YFSETQ. The trim removed 4 bases at V and 7 bases at J, leaving 11 bases unmatched. For the CDR3, the DNA is TGCGCCAGCAGCCGAAGGACAGGTGGTACGGAGCAGTACTTC. Protein product: CASSRRTGGTEQYF.

The CDR3 protein is CASSFVQSSYEQYF. For the CDR3, the DNA is TGTGCCAGCAGCTTCGTACAGAGCTCCTACGAGCAGTACTTC. J is TRBJ2-7 and V is TRBV13; no clear D gene. Trimming pared 3 bases from V and 0 bases from J, leaving 9 bases between. This CDR3 contains 14 residues. Germline CDR1 is PRHDT and CDR2 is FYEKMQ (reference sequence). Full variable domain (missing parts from reference TRBV13 and TRBJ2-7): AAGVIQSPRHLIKEKRETATLKCYPIPRHDTVYWYQQGPGQDPQFLISFYEKMQSDKGSIPDRFSAQQFSDYHSELNMSSLELGDSALYFCASSFVQSSYEQYFGPGTRLTVT.

This clone came up a few times. The chain employs TRBV27 and TRBJ2-7; D gene uncertain. The CDR3 runs to 11 residues. CDR1 and CDR2 (germline): MNHEY, SMNVEV (reference sequence). V was shortened by 6 bases and J by 2 bases, with 5 bases between the two germline ends. The CDR3 loop reads CASSRTYEQYF. In nucleotides, the CDR3 is TGTGCCAGCAGCCGCACCTACGAGCAGTACTTC.

This clone was counted a few times. The chain is built from TRBV6-1 and TRBJ2-7, with 8 bases aligning to TRBD2. CDR1 is MNHNS, CDR2 SASEGT, per germline. Losses at the gene ends were 6 bases for V and 4 bases for J; bases not matched to a gene: 8. The CDR3 is 14 amino acids. The CDR3 sequence: CASSGGTGGYEQYF. In DNA form, the CDR3 reads TGTGCCAGCAGCGGTGGTACGGGAGGGTACGAGCAGTACTTC.

The chain recombines TRBV4-1 with TRBJ1-2; 8 bases align to TRBD1. This CDR3 region has 14 residues. V lost 1 base and J lost 8; bases outside the gene matches: 6. CDR1 is MGHRA, CDR2 YSYEKL, per germline. The CDR3 sequence is CASSQGQGLRGYTF. The CDR3 nucleotides are TGCGCCAGCAGCCAAGGACAGGGGCTGAGGGGCTACACCTTC.

The chain employs TRBV27 and TRBJ2-1, with D maybe TRBD1 (5 bases). Per germline, CDR1 MNHEY and CDR2 SMNVEV (reference sequence). The CDR3 sequence is 13 residues long. With 3 bases removed from V and 7 bases from J, the gap between germline ends came to 10 bases. Here the CDR3 DNA reads TGTGCCAGCAGTTTTGGCAGGGCGAATGAGCAGTTCTTC. This translates into CASSFGRANEQFF.

This rearrangement joins TRBV7-9 to TRBJ1-1; D call uncertain. With 3 bases removed from V and 2 bases from J, the gap between germline ends came to 7 bases. The V gene's germline CDR1 is SEHNR and CDR2 FQNEAQ (reference sequence). The CDR3 sequence is 13 residues long. In DNA form, the CDR3 reads TGTGCCAGCAGCTTGGATGTAAACACTGAAGCTTTCTTT. Its translation: CASSLDVNTEAFF. The whole variable domain, remainder taken from reference TRBV7-9 and TRBJ1-1, is DTGVSQNPRHKITKRGQNVTFRCDPISEHNRLYWYRQTLGQGPEFLTYFQNEAQLEKSRLLSDRFSAERPKGSFSTLEIQRTEQGDSAMYLCASSLDVNTEAFFGQGTRLTVV.

In its sample, this clone was seen a few times. CDR3 bases: TGTGCCAGCAGCTTGTCTCGGGACGGCTACACCTTC. Translation gives CASSLSRDGYTF. V usage is TRBV5-4 and J usage is TRBJ1-2, with a tentative D call TRBD1 (5 bases). The CDR3 contains 12 residues. The germline V gene encodes CDR1 SGHNT and CDR2 YYREEE (reference sequence). V was pared by 1 base and J by 8 bases, with 9 bases between.